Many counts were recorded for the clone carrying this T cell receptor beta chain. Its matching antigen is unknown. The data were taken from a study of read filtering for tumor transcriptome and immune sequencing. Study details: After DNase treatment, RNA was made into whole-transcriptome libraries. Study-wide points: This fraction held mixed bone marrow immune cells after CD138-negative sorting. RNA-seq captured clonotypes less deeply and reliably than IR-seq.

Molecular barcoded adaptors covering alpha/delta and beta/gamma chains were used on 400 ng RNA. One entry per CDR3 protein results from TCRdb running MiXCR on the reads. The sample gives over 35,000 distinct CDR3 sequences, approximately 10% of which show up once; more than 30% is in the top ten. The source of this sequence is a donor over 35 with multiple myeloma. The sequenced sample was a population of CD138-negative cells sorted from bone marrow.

CDR3: CASSFGGNDPQYF. In DNA, the CDR3 is TGTGCCAGCAGCTTTGGAGGTAACGATCCGCAGTATTTT. The chain combines TRBV7-2 with TRBJ2-3, with D possibly being TRBD2 (5 bases). The V gene lost 3 bases and the J gene lost 10 bases, with 14 bases spanning the gap. CDR3 length: 13 residues. Germline CDR1 SGHTA, CDR2 FQGNSA.